The 17 T cell receptor beta chains presented below share a single source sample, sequenced in a study of T cell responses to AZD1222 COVID-19 vaccine. Assay used: immunoSEQ multiplex PCR; TCRdb lists only in-frame clones, some missing. The sample comprises 90,000 to 120,000 clones, around nine tenths of which are singletons, and about 20% rests with the top ten. The input for sequencing was peripheral blood, taken on day 0 of AZD1222 vaccination. The receptor source for this set is an adult in good health.

V is TRBV6-5 and J is TRBJ2-1, with TRBD1 as a possible D gene (6 bases). Germline assignment: CDR1 MNHEY and CDR2 SVGAGI. This CDR3 has 13 residues. The V and J ends lost 0 bases and 9 bases respectively, with 9 bases between them. This CDR3 is CASSYSDRPEQFF. The CDR3 DNA follows: TGTGCCAGCAGTTACTCGGACAGACCTGAGCAGTTCTTC.

This clone has only one observation. The V and J genes are TRBV4-1 and TRBJ1-4; unclear D gene. Germline CDR1 is MGHRA and CDR2 is YSYEKL. CDR3 size: 14 residues. The V end was cut by 1 base, the J end by 5 bases, with 8 bases between. The CDR3 here is CASSQAGTNEKLFF. The DNA of the CDR3 is TGCGCCAGCAGCCAAGCAGGAACAAATGAAAAACTGTTTTTT.

The chain recombines TRBV7-2 with TRBJ2-5, with 10 bases matching TRBD2. The CDR3 length is 14 residues. Germline CDR1 reads SGHTA; CDR2 reads FQGNSA. J was trimmed by 5 bases and V by 3 bases; bases with no gene match: 3. CDR3 loop: CASSFLGLAETQYF. The CDR3 DNA reads as TGTGCCAGCAGCTTTCTGGGACTAGCGGAGACCCAGTACTTC. The full variable domain, rest sourced from reference TRBV7-2 and TRBJ2-5, is GAGVSQSPSNKVTEKGKDVELRCDPISGHTALYWYRQSLGQGLEFLIYFQGNSAPDKSGLPSDRFSAERTGGSVSTLTIQRTQQEDSAVYLCASSFLGLAETQYFGPGTRLLVL.

The chain's CDR3 is CASSQGSLEQYF. CDR3 DNA: TGCGCCAGCAGCCAAGGTAGCCTCGAGCAGTACTTC. This sequence joins TRBV4-1 and TRBJ2-7; D not certain. The CDR3 covers 12 residues. Germline CDR1 MGHRA, CDR2 YSYEKL. V was pared by 1 base and J by 6 bases, with 7 bases between.

The chain has TRBV27 and TRBJ2-7; D ambiguous. V was pared by 5 bases and J by 4 bases, with 18 bases between. The V gene's germline CDR1 is MNHEY and CDR2 SMNVEV (reference sequence). This CDR3 is 15 amino acids long. CDR3 sequence reads: CASSGGVGRRYEQYF. In nucleotides, the CDR3 is TGTGCCAGCAGTGGCGGCGTCGGCAGGCGTTACGAGCAGTACTTC.

This clone was counted once. The rearrangement links TRBV12-3 or TRBV12-4 to TRBJ2-3, with TRBD1 as a possible D gene (8 bases). This CDR3 comprises 13 residues. V shed 6 bases and J shed 4 bases, with 11 bases lying between them. The CDR3 spells CASRTGGADTQYF. CDR3 in DNA: TGTGCCAGCAGAACAGGGGGGGCAGATACGCAGTATTTT.

The chain uses TRBV4-1 and TRBJ2-2; 14 positions match TRBD2. J was trimmed by 0 bases and V by 0 bases; bases with no gene match: 3. There are 19 residues in the CDR3. The V gene's germline CDR1 is MGHRA and CDR2 YSYEKL. The CDR3 spells CASSQEGLAGAANTGELFF. Here the CDR3 DNA reads TGCGCCAGCAGCCAAGAGGGACTAGCGGGGGCGGCGAACACCGGGGAGCTGTTTTTT.

The rearrangement joins TRBV7-3 to TRBJ1-2, with D possibly matching TRBD1 (6 bases). V dropped 2 bases and J dropped 4 bases, with 14 bases sitting between them. The CDR3 spans 15 residues. Germline-derived CDR1 and CDR2 are SGHTA and FQGTGA. As DNA, the CDR3 is TGTGCCAGCAGCTTAGATGAACAGGGATTCTATGGCTACACCTTC. Translating gives CASSLDEQGFYGYTF.

The DNA for the CDR3 is TGTGCCAGTAGCATCGCGGAAATTCGACGTACAGATACGCAGTATTTT. Translated, it gives CASSIAEIRRTDTQYF. The genes are TRBV19 and TRBJ2-3; D not certain. Trimming stripped 6 bases from V and 3 bases from J, with 19 bases between. Germline V gene data show CDR1 as LNHDA and CDR2 as SQIVND (reference sequence). This CDR3 region has 16 residues.

The rearrangement links TRBV7-2 to TRBJ2-7; a weak D match, TRBD1 (6 bases). The CDR3 is 13 residues long. Germline V gives CDR1 SGHTA, CDR2 FQGNSA. Trimming took off 5 bases at V and 4 bases at J, with 12 bases between the two ends. CDR3 nucleotides: TGTGCCAGCAGCCGGACACAGGGTTACGAGCAGTACTTC. Amino acids: CASSRTQGYEQYF.

The V call is TRBV5-4, the J call TRBJ2-7; TRBD1 agrees at 7 bases. Germline V gene data show CDR1 as SGHNT and CDR2 as YYREEE (reference sequence). The trim removed 2 bases at V and 2 bases at J, leaving 10 bases unmatched. The CDR3 has 16 residues. The CDR3 loop is CASSFGGQFIPYEQYF. The CDR3 DNA sequence: TGTGCCAGCAGCTTTGGGGGACAGTTCATTCCCTACGAGCAGTACTTC.

The chain joins TRBV10-3 to TRBJ2-1, with TRBD2 matching over 11 bases. The germline gives CDR1 ENHRY, CDR2 SYGVKD. The junction had 6 bases not matched to a gene; V was cut back by 6 bases and J by 5 bases. The CDR3 runs 15 residues. CDR3 sequence: CAIRNSGGAHNEQFF. The CDR3 DNA is TGTGCCATCAGGAATAGCGGGGGGGCACACAATGAGCAGTTCTTC.

This CDR3 reads CASDRGGNYGYTF. CDR3 nucleotides: TGTGCCTCGGACCGGGGGGGTAACTATGGCTACACCTTC. The rearrangement joins TRBV30 to TRBJ1-2; tentative D call: TRBD1 (5 bases). V dropped 7 bases and J dropped 1 base, with 13 bases sitting between them. Per germline, CDR1 GTSNPN and CDR2 SVGIG (reference sequence). The CDR3 spans 13 residues.

The rearrangement joins TRBV4-3 to TRBJ2-7, with a weak D call TRBD2 (6 bases). The germline V gene has CDR1 LGHNA and CDR2 YSLEER. V lost 4 bases to trimming and J lost 2 bases, with 18 bases between them. The CDR3 is 16 residues long. CDR3 sequence: CASSPMPGLPPYEQYF. The CDR3, as DNA: TGCGCCAGCAGCCCGATGCCGGGACTCCCTCCCTACGAGCAGTACTTC.

J is TRBJ2-2 and V is TRBV6-1; D uncertain. The CDR3 runs 14 residues. Trimming stripped 3 bases from V and 8 bases from J, with 13 bases between. Germline V CDR1 and CDR2: MNHNS, SASEGT. The CDR3 region has the DNA TGTGCCAGCAGTGATTCTCTCAACCCGGGGGAGCTGTTTTTT. It specifies CASSDSLNPGELFF.

The CDR3 is CASSRDTRGSKRDTEAFF. DNA of the CDR3: TGTGCCAGCAGTCGGGACACACGAGGGTCGAAAAGAGACACTGAAGCTTTCTTT. The rearrangement links TRBV6-6 to TRBJ1-1; D is possibly TRBD1 (6 bases). The CDR3 is made up of 18 amino acids. Looked up from germline, CDR1 is MNHNY and CDR2 is SVGAGI (reference sequence). Trimming cost V 5 bases and J 3 bases, with 25 bases left between them.

The sample holds a few counts of this clone. This chain connects TRBV4-3 to TRBJ2-1, with TRBD1 identical over 9 bases. The trim removed 0 bases at V and 4 bases at J, leaving 1 base unmatched. CDR3 size: 15 residues. Germline V gene sequence: CDR1 LGHNA, CDR2 YSLEER. CDR3 amino acids: CASSQEGTGYNEQFF. In DNA, the CDR3 is TGCGCCAGCAGCCAAGAGGGGACAGGGTACAATGAGCAGTTCTTC.